These 30 T cell receptor beta chains originate from one sample sequenced in a study of beta chain features in type 1 diabetes (dated by TCRdb to 2016 to 2018). Library preparation employed the immunoSEQ multiplex PCR assay. All of the isolated RNA was reverse transcribed with the High Capacity cDNA Reverse Transcription Kit, so expressed TCRB transcripts were sequenced. This is the immuneACCESS table as TCRdb keeps it, with only in-frame sequences that have V and J called. A part of the clones is gone; compared with another copy, unresolved V genes explain less than half, and the rest is unexplained. The sample includes more than 250,000 clones, with 24% observed a single time. The ten most abundant clones make up around 0.013% of the sample. Summary of the overall study and its limitations: In all four CD4+ subsets, TCRB CDR3 length was moderately but significantly shorter in type 1 diabetes patients.

Their antigens are not known. The material sequenced was naive CD4+ T cells from blood. Sample cell subset or site, as interpreted from the label and publication: true naive CD4+ T cells. Receptors were obtained from a woman in her 30s with type 1 diabetes.

Only a few counts were recorded for this clone. The V gene is TRBV25-1, the J gene TRBJ2-3; D gene uncertain. V was trimmed by 7 bases and J by 11 bases, leaving 4 bases between them. The CDR3 totals 8 residues. Germline V CDR1 and CDR2: MGHDK, SYGVNS. The CDR3 loop reads CASTLQYF. As DNA, the CDR3 is TGTGCCAGCACCCTGCAGTATTTT.

This clone was observed a few times. The gene calls are TRBV25-1 and TRBJ2-1; D unresolved. This CDR3 comprises 15 residues. V lost 3 bases and J lost 0, with 9 bases in between. The germline gives CDR1 MGHDK, CDR2 SYGVNS. The CDR3 region has the DNA TGTGCCAGCAGTGATCAGGCATTCTCCTACAATGAGCAGTTCTTC. This codes for CASSDQAFSYNEQFF.

The chain recombines TRBV5-1 with TRBJ2-7, with TRBD2 as a possible D gene (6 bases). Germline V gives CDR1 SGHRS, CDR2 YFSETQ. The length of the CDR3 is 14 residues. Trimming left V 4 bases short and J 6 bases short, with 17 bases between. CDR3 protein: CASSPGGGAVEQYF. CDR3 DNA sequence: TGCGCCAGCAGCCCGGGCGGCGGGGCCGTCGAGCAGTACTTC.

The sample holds a few counts of this clone. The chain has TRBV18 and TRBJ1-2, with a weak D call TRBD1 (5 bases). Germline CDR1 KGHSH, CDR2 LQKENI. V lost 0 bases and J 3 bases, leaving 8 bases between the germline ends. There are 14 residues in the CDR3. The CDR3 here is CASSPPGDDYGYTF. In nucleotides, the CDR3 is TGTGCCAGCTCACCACCAGGGGATGACTATGGCTACACCTTC.

This clone showed up just a few times. CDR3 coding DNA: TGCGCCAGCAGCCAGGGCCGTCGACAGGGCCAAGAGACCCAGTACTTC. The encoded protein is CASSQGRRQGQETQYF. V and J are TRBV4-1 and TRBJ2-5; TRBD1 agrees at 7 bases. CDR1 is MGHRA and CDR2 is YSYEKL in the germline V gene. The CDR3 is made up of 16 amino acids. V lost 3 bases and J lost 1; bases outside the gene matches: 8.

V gene TRBV29-1 combines with J gene TRBJ2-7; the match to TRBD2 covers 14 bases. The CDR3 loop spans 12 amino acids. V was clipped by 7 bases and J by 6 bases; unmatched bases: 2. Germline V gene data show CDR1 as SQVTM and CDR2 as ANQGSEA. The CDR3 DNA is TGCAGCGCGGGACTAGCGGGAGTCGAGCAGTACTTC. It specifies CSAGLAGVEQYF.

V gene TRBV9 combines with J gene TRBJ2-1, with 7 bases fitting TRBD2. The CDR3 is 16 residues long. The J segment lost 4 bases and the V segment lost 1 base, leaving 8 bases of the junction unmatched. Germline CDR1 and CDR2: SGDLS and YYNGEE. This chain's CDR3 is CASSVLADLLYNEQFF. The CDR3 DNA follows: TGTGCCAGCAGCGTACTAGCGGACCTCCTTTACAATGAGCAGTTCTTC.

The genes are TRBV6-5 and TRBJ2-7, with TRBD2 matching 8 bases. The CDR3 covers 13 residues. Germline V gives CDR1 MNHEY, CDR2 SVGAGI. The ends lost 7 bases at V and 6 bases at J; junction bases unmatched: 8. The CDR3 coding sequence is TGTGCCAGCATTTCGACGGGAGGGACCGAGCAGTACTTC. Its protein product is CASISTGGTEQYF.

About this clone itself: Other DNA sequences in the sample encode the same CDR3. This chain connects TRBV30 to TRBJ2-7; D is unclear. V was trimmed by 1 base and J by 3 bases, leaving 4 bases between them. The germline V gene encodes CDR1 GTSNPN and CDR2 SVGIG (reference sequence). The CDR3 runs to 11 residues. As DNA, the CDR3 is TGTGCCTGGAGTGCCAGCTACGAGCAGTACTTC. Translated, it gives CAWSASYEQYF.

V usage is TRBV2 and J usage is TRBJ2-6; 9 bases line up with TRBD1. There are 17 residues in the CDR3. Germline trimming cut 7 bases from V and 1 base from J; bases unmatched to any gene: 8. The germline V gene has CDR1 SNHLY and CDR2 FYNNEI. This CDR3 reads CASNRDREISGANVLTF. The CDR3 region has the DNA TGTGCCAGCAACCGGGACAGGGAGATTTCTGGGGCCAACGTCCTGACTTTC.

The CDR3 here is CASSLEWSGPGGYTF. CDR3 nucleotides: TGTGCCAGCAGCTTGGAATGGAGTGGCCCGGGAGGCTACACCTTC. J is TRBJ1-2 and V is TRBV5-4, with unresolved D. Germline CDR1 SGHNT, CDR2 YYREEE (reference sequence). CDR3 length: 15 residues. V was clipped by 0 bases and J by 8 bases, with 17 bases between them.

The V and J genes are TRBV9 and TRBJ2-7, with 11 bases fitting TRBD2. The germline V gene has CDR1 SGDLS and CDR2 YYNGEE. The trim removed 3 bases at V and 5 bases at J, leaving 7 bases unmatched. The CDR3 is 15 amino acids. The CDR3, as DNA: TGTGCCAGCAGCGAATCGGGACTAGCGGTCCACGAGCAGTACTTC. Amino acids: CASSESGLAVHEQYF.

V is TRBV7-9 and J is TRBJ2-7; D remains unclear. V lost 1 base and J 9 bases, leaving 16 bases between the germline ends. CDR3 length: 14 amino acids. From germline, CDR1 is SEHNR and CDR2 FQNEAQ (reference sequence). The CDR3 reads CASSLDGGGAVQYF. In DNA form, the CDR3 reads TGTGCCAGCAGCTTAGACGGCGGCGGCGCGGTGCAGTACTTC.

The chain links TRBV30 to TRBJ2-3; maybe TRBD2 (6 bases). Germline loops: CDR1 GTSNPN, CDR2 SVGIG (reference sequence). The V end lost 0 bases, the J end lost 3 bases, and 7 bases lay between the germline ends. The length of the CDR3 is 13 residues. CDR3 sequence reads: CAWSVGSTDTQYF. In DNA form, the CDR3 reads TGTGCCTGGAGTGTCGGGAGTACAGATACGCAGTATTTT.

In this sample, this clone turned up a few times. V is TRBV11-2 and J is TRBJ2-7; 9 bases map to TRBD1. The trim removed 4 bases at V and 2 bases at J, leaving 12 bases unmatched. CDR3 length equals 17 residues. CDR1 is SGHAT, CDR2 FQNNGV, per germline. DNA of the CDR3: TGTGCCAGCAGCTCGTTAGCGGACAGGGGCCCTCCCTACGAGCAGTACTTC. Translated, it gives CASSSLADRGPPYEQYF.

V and J are TRBV6-4 and TRBJ2-5, with TRBD1 as a possible D gene (5 bases). Trimming removed 6 bases at V and 7 bases at J, with 12 bases between. The CDR3 loop spans 12 amino acids. Germline V gives CDR1 MRHNA, CDR2 SNTAGT. CDR3 bases: TGTGCCAGCAGATACAGGCCAGGGACCCAGTACTTC. Encoded protein: CASRYRPGTQYF.

This clone appeared a few times. The V gene is TRBV29-1, the J gene TRBJ1-1; 8 bases fit TRBD1. This CDR3 region has 14 residues. Germline values: CDR1 SQVTM, CDR2 ANQGSEA. V gave up 0 bases and J gave up 2 bases; unmatched junction bases: 2. The CDR3 spells CSVEEQGVNTEAFF. Written as DNA, the CDR3 is TGCAGCGTTGAAGAACAGGGGGTAAACACTGAAGCTTTCTTT.

Only a few counts were recorded for this clone. V and J are TRBV6-5 and TRBJ2-1; tentatively, D is TRBD1 (5 bases). From germline, CDR1 is MNHEY and CDR2 SVGAGI. V lost 2 bases to trimming and J lost 7 bases, with 12 bases between them. CDR3 length: 14 amino acids. CDR3 in amino acids: CASSYGAYANEQFF. The CDR3 nucleotides read TGTGCCAGCAGTTACGGGGCTTACGCGAATGAGCAGTTCTTC.

This clone came up a few times. The V call is TRBV14, the J call TRBJ2-2; the D is unclear. This CDR3 comprises 14 residues. Trimming left V 5 bases short and J 4 bases short, with 11 bases between. The V gene's germline CDR1 is SGHDN and CDR2 FVKESK. This chain's CDR3 is CASSEQISTGELFF. In DNA form, the CDR3 reads TGTGCCAGCAGCGAACAGATCAGCACCGGGGAGCTGTTTTTT.

The genes are TRBV5-1 and TRBJ2-1, with 11 bases fitting TRBD1. The CDR3 consists of 14 residues. Germline trimming cut 4 bases from V and 8 bases from J; bases unmatched to any gene: 5. CDR1 SGHRS and CDR2 YFSETQ come from the germline V gene. The CDR3, as DNA: TGCGCCAGCAGCCTGGGACAGGGGGACGATGAGCAGTTCTTC. It encodes CASSLGQGDDEQFF.

The J gene is TRBJ2-1, the V gene TRBV30; 8 nucleotides align to TRBD1. V lost 1 base to trimming and J lost 4 bases; unmatched junction nucleotides: 3. The CDR3 runs 14 residues. Germline CDR1 is GTSNPN and CDR2 is SVGIG (reference sequence). The CDR3 here is CAWSGTGYYNEQFF. CDR3 sequence (DNA): TGTGCCTGGAGTGGGACAGGGTATTACAATGAGCAGTTCTTC.

The rearrangement joins TRBV7-9 to TRBJ2-5; D is ambiguous. The CDR3 has 13 amino acids. V lost 1 base and J lost 7, with 10 bases in between. Germline-derived CDR1 and CDR2 are SEHNR and FQNEAQ (reference sequence). CDR3: CASSLVTVGTQYF. CDR3 sequence (DNA): TGTGCCAGCAGCTTAGTAACGGTTGGGACCCAGTACTTC.

This clone was picked up a small number of times. The chain is built from TRBV2 and TRBJ2-5; a weak D match, TRBD2 (6 bases). Germline CDR1 reads SNHLY; CDR2 reads FYNNEI. Between the trimmed V and J ends, which lost 7 bases and 5 bases, there was a span of 14 bases. The CDR3 is 13 amino acids. The CDR3 DNA reads TGTGCCAGCACCGGGGGTACGAGGGAGACCCAGTACTTC. Its protein product is CASTGGTRETQYF.

This clone has more than one count but fewer than ten. The chain links TRBV6-5 to TRBJ2-7; D may be TRBD1 (5 bases). Germline CDR1 MNHEY, CDR2 SVGAGI. CDR3 length: 15 amino acids. Trimming removed 1 base from V and 3 bases from J, with 13 bases in between. The CDR3 DNA sequence: TGTGCCAGCAGTTACTTGCCGCAGGGCCACTACGAGCAGTACTTC. Its protein is CASSYLPQGHYEQYF.

This clone was counted between two and nine times. The chain recombines TRBV7-2 with TRBJ2-1; TRBD2 matches at 11 bases. Losses at the gene ends were 5 bases for V and 2 bases for J; bases not matched to a gene: 5. Germline CDR1 and CDR2: SGHTA and FQGNSA. The CDR3 totals 16 residues. In DNA, the CDR3 is TGTGCCAGCAGCGCGGGACTAGCGGTAACCTACAATGAGCAGTTCTTC. The encoded protein is CASSAGLAVTYNEQFF.

The chain employs TRBV25-1 and TRBJ1-1; D gene unclear. The germline gives CDR1 MGHDK, CDR2 SYGVNS. CDR3 length equals 13 residues. V dropped 2 bases and J dropped 3 bases, with 7 bases sitting between them. The CDR3 nucleotides read TGTGCCAGCAGTGAACCTGTTCACACTGAAGCTTTCTTT. Its translation is CASSEPVHTEAFF.

The gene calls are TRBV4-1 and TRBJ2-1; TRBD1 aligns across 10 bases. In germline, CDR1 is MGHRA, CDR2 YSYEKL. The V segment lost 4 bases and the J segment 6 bases; nucleotides outside the gene matches: 3. This CDR3 region has 14 residues. CDR3 bases: TGCGCCAGCAGCCCGGGACAGGGGATCAATGAGCAGTTCTTC. Protein product: CASSPGQGINEQFF.

This clone occurred a few times. This chain uses TRBV28 with TRBJ1-2, with D unresolved. CDR1 MDHEN and CDR2 SYDVKM come from the germline V gene. Trimming left V 2 bases short and J 2 bases short, with 12 bases between. The CDR3 contains 15 residues. The CDR3 bases are TGTGCCAGCAGTTTACCGCAGGACTTCAACTATGGCTACACCTTC. Amino acids: CASSLPQDFNYGYTF.

The chain joins TRBV28 to TRBJ1-5; tentative D call: TRBD1 (5 bases). Trimming removed 6 bases from V and 0 bases from J, with 12 bases in between. In germline, CDR1 is MDHEN, CDR2 SYDVKM. This CDR3 is 15 amino acids long. The CDR3 spells CASSLTANSNQPQHF. DNA for the CDR3: TGTGCCAGCAGCTTGACAGCGAATAGCAATCAGCCCCAGCATTTT.

The chain employs TRBV30 and TRBJ1-1; tentative D call: TRBD1 (5 bases). Germline V gene data show CDR1 as GTSNPN and CDR2 as SVGIG (reference sequence). This CDR3 has 11 amino acids. DNA for the CDR3: TGTGCATCCACAGGTTACACTGAAGCTTTCTTT. Translated, it gives CASTGYTEAFF.